One and the same sample provided the 26 T cell receptor beta chains below, sequenced in a study of control samples from healthy donors and cancer patients. Profiling relied on immunoSEQ multiplex PCR, and the TCRdb table lists in-frame clones only, not all of them. Here the sample spans 4,500 to 6,500 clones, around four fifths being singletons. Sample: formalin-fixed, paraffin-embedded tissue. The receptors come from a female donor with lung cancer.

The rearrangement joins TRBV11-3 to TRBJ1-2; tentatively, D is TRBD1 (6 bases). Trimming removed 0 bases at V and 2 bases at J, with 10 bases between. CDR1 and CDR2 from the germline V gene are SGHNT and YENEEA. This CDR3 contains 15 residues. As DNA, the CDR3 is TGTGCCAGCAGCTTAGATCCGGGACAAAACTATGGCTACACCTTC. It is translated as CASSLDPGQNYGYTF.

The gene calls are TRBV6-1 and TRBJ2-7, with D maybe TRBD1 (5 bases). This CDR3 is 17 amino acids long. CDR1 and CDR2 from the germline V gene are MNHNS and SASEGT. V was pared by 2 bases and J by 0 bases, with 17 bases between. The CDR3 bases are TGTGCCAGCAGTGAAATTCCCCTGGCAGGGAACTCCTACGAGCAGTACTTC. This sequence encodes CASSEIPLAGNSYEQYF.

V is TRBV29-1 and J is TRBJ1-2; 7 bases fit TRBD1. The CDR3 runs 15 residues. J lost 5 bases, V lost 1 base, and 10 bases had no gene match. CDR1 is SQVTM and CDR2 is ANQGSEA in the germline V gene. CDR3 nucleotide sequence: TGCAGCGTTGAAGGTGGACCGGGACAGATGTATGGCTACACCTTC. It is translated as CSVEGGPGQMYGYTF.

The chain recombines TRBV5-1 with TRBJ2-3; no reliable D call. CDR1 and CDR2 from the germline V gene are SGHRS and YFSETQ. V lost 1 base and J 7 bases, leaving 4 bases between the germline ends. CDR3 length: 11 residues. The CDR3 region is CASSLSYTQYF. In DNA, the CDR3 is TGCGCCAGCAGCTTGTCTTATACGCAGTATTTT. The full variable domain, with the rest looked up from reference TRBV5-1 and TRBJ2-3, is KAGVTQTPRYLIKTRGQQVTLSCSPISGHRSVSWYQQTPGQGLQFLFEYFSETQRNKGNFPGRFSGRQFSNSRSEMNVSTLELGDSALYLCASSLSYTQYFGPGTRLTVL.

The chain recombines TRBV11-3 with TRBJ2-5, with 7 bases that match TRBD2. The CDR3 loop spans 13 amino acids. The ends lost 8 bases at V and 5 bases at J; junction bases unmatched: 8. Germline V gives CDR1 SGHNT, CDR2 YENEEA. The CDR3 region has the DNA TGTGCCAGCGCCCGGGAGGACGGGGAGACCCAGTACTTC. It codes for CASAREDGETQYF.

The V gene is TRBV2, the J gene TRBJ2-7; 8 nucleotides match TRBD2. CDR1 and CDR2 from the germline V gene are SNHLY and FYNNEI. With V trimmed by 5 bases and J by 7 bases, 13 bases remained unmatched. This CDR3 is built from 15 residues. Here the CDR3 DNA reads TGTGCCAGCAGTAGTAGCCCAGCGGGAGTGAGGGAGCAGTACTTC. Translation: CASSSSPAGVREQYF.

The chain carries TRBV11-2 and TRBJ2-3; 9 bases agree with TRBD2. Germline-derived CDR1 and CDR2 are SGHAT and FQNNGV. Trimming at V came to 5 bases and at J to 1 base, leaving 10 bases not matched to a gene. This CDR3 comprises 17 residues. CDR3: CASSRASAGGGTDTQYF. Here the CDR3 DNA reads TGTGCCAGCAGCAGAGCCTCTGCGGGAGGGGGCACAGATACGCAGTATTTT. The whole variable domain, filled in from reference TRBV11-2 and TRBJ2-3, reads EAGVAQSPRYKIIEKRQSVAFWCNPISGHATLYWYQQILGQGPKLLIQFQNNGVVDDSQLPKDRFSAERLKGVDSTLKIQPAKLEDSAVYLCASSRASAGGGTDTQYFGPGTRLTVL.

The CDR3 region has the DNA TGTGCCAGCACAGGGACAGGGCATCAGCCCCAGCATTTT. This encodes CASTGTGHQPQHF. The gene calls are TRBV2 and TRBJ1-5; 9 bases fit TRBD1. Germline assignment: CDR1 SNHLY and CDR2 FYNNEI. J gave up 5 bases and V 7 bases, and 3 bases lay outside the gene matches. The length of the CDR3 is 13 residues.

The CDR3 protein is CASSEAQSYNSPLHF. The CDR3 bases are TGTGCCAGCAGTGAAGCGCAGAGTTATAATTCACCCCTCCACTTT. The chain uses TRBV2 and TRBJ1-6; the D is unclear. The CDR3 has 15 amino acids. CDR1 SNHLY and CDR2 FYNNEI come from the germline V gene. V was cut by 0 bases and J by 4 bases, with 7 bases left in between.

The chain recombines TRBV5-1 with TRBJ2-3, with 7 bases aligning to TRBD1. Germline CDR1 is SGHRS and CDR2 is YFSETQ. The CDR3 has 16 residues. The junction had 10 bases not matched to a gene; V was cut back by 3 bases and J by 3 bases. CDR3 DNA: TGCGCCAGCAGCTCACGAGGGGGCAAGGGGACAGATACGCAGTATTTT. Its protein product is CASSSRGGKGTDTQYF.

This chain connects TRBV7-9 to TRBJ2-5; D might be TRBD1 (5 bases). The length of the CDR3 is 12 residues. CDR1 and CDR2 from the germline V gene are SEHNR and FQNEAQ (reference sequence). The V end was cut by 8 bases, the J end by 4 bases, with 11 bases between. CDR3 in amino acids: CASGASGETQYF. The CDR3 coding sequence is TGTGCCAGCGGGGCTTCTGGAGAGACCCAGTACTTC.

With regard to this clone: The germline gene is not matched at one end of the junction; a read error may be the cause. CDR3 coding DNA: TGTGCCAGCAGTCAAGGGGACAGCCTATTCTACACCTTC. Amino acid sequence: CASSQGDSLFYTF. The gene calls are TRBV3-1 (or the pseudogene TRBV3-2) and TRBJ1-2; 7 bases are a match to TRBD1. The CDR3 is 13 amino acids. CDR1 and CDR2 (germline): LGHDT, YNNKEL (reference sequence).

A single count supports this clone. The V call is TRBV6-4, the J call TRBJ1-3; 7 positions agree with TRBD1. V lost 6 bases and J lost 2; bases outside the gene matches: 7. Germline loops: CDR1 MRHNA, CDR2 SNTAGT. This CDR3 contains 15 residues. CDR3 bases: TGTGCCAGCAGGGATTTCAGGGGGACTGGAAACACCATATATTTT. This translates into CASRDFRGTGNTIYF.

Note on this clone: At one end the junction does not follow the germline gene, possibly because of a read error. The CDR3 loop reads CAASSGLGYEQYF. The CDR3 DNA follows: TGTGCCGCCAGCAGCGGACTAGGTTACGAGCAGTACTTC. The J gene is TRBJ2-7, the V gene TRBV15; 7 bases fit TRBD2. Germline values: CDR1 LNHNV, CDR2 YYDKDF (reference sequence). CDR3 length: 13 amino acids.

This rearrangement joins TRBV27 to TRBJ1-5; D remains unclear. CDR1 and CDR2 from the germline V gene are MNHEY and SMNVEV (reference sequence). Deletions cut 3 bases from V and 3 bases from J, with 6 bases between. The CDR3 length is 13 residues. CDR3 DNA: TGTGCCAGCAGTTTCACCTACAATCAGCCCCAGCATTTT. As protein: CASSFTYNQPQHF.

This clone was found once. V gene TRBV5-6 combines with J gene TRBJ1-4, with D maybe TRBD1 (5 bases). The CDR3 covers 17 residues. V shed 0 bases and J shed 0 bases, with 12 bases lying between them. Per germline, CDR1 SGHDT and CDR2 YYEEEE. CDR3 region: CASSLEGLGATNEKLFF. The CDR3 DNA follows: TGTGCCAGCAGCTTGGAGGGGTTAGGGGCAACTAATGAAAAACTGTTTTTT.

The chain has TRBV6-2 or TRBV6-3 and TRBJ2-1; 7 bases are a match to TRBD1. Germline-derived CDR1 and CDR2 are MNHEY and SVGEGT. Trimming cost V 6 bases and J 5 bases; bases outside gene matches: 10. The CDR3 is 15 amino acids. The CDR3 is CASSDRDRPNNEQFF. In DNA, the CDR3 is TGTGCCAGCAGCGACCGGGACAGACCTAACAATGAGCAGTTCTTC.

The chain recombines TRBV27 with TRBJ1-2; 8 bases map to TRBD1. CDR1 and CDR2 from the germline V gene are MNHEY and SMNVEV (reference sequence). There are 15 residues in the CDR3. The ends lost 6 bases at V and 4 bases at J; junction bases unmatched: 10. CDR3 in amino acids: CASRPSDRVGYGYTF. The CDR3 DNA reads as TGTGCCAGCAGACCCTCGGACAGGGTCGGCTATGGCTACACCTTC.

CDR3 nucleotides: TGTGCCAGCAGTTTAACGGCTAGCGGGGCCCCTATGAAGCAGTACTTC. Translated, it gives CASSLTASGAPMKQYF. The rearrangement links TRBV27 to TRBJ2-7; 9 bases line up with TRBD2. The V and J ends lost 2 bases and 8 bases, in that order; junction bases with no gene match: 13. The CDR3 totals 16 residues. Germline V lookup: CDR1 MNHEY, CDR2 SMNVEV (reference sequence).

This chain links TRBV11-2 with TRBJ1-2; TRBD1 agrees at 7 bases. Losses at the gene ends were 1 base for V and 8 bases for J; bases not matched to a gene: 4. Germline V CDR1 and CDR2: SGHAT, FQNNGV. This CDR3 has 13 amino acids. CDR3 DNA: TGTGCCAGCAGCTTAGGACAGGGTCGAGGCTACACCTTC. It is translated as CASSLGQGRGYTF.

The chain combines TRBV29-1 with TRBJ1-1, with TRBD1 matching 8 bases. J lost 0 bases, V lost 7 bases, and 10 bases had no gene match. The CDR3 length is 15 residues. Per germline, CDR1 SQVTM and CDR2 ANQGSEA. For the CDR3, the DNA is TGCAGCGCCGCCGGCAGGGGGCGCGTGAACACTGAAGCTTTCTTT. Translation: CSAAGRGRVNTEAFF.

The chain couples TRBV20-1 to TRBJ2-3; maybe TRBD2 (6 bases). Germline V gene sequence: CDR1 DFQATT, CDR2 SNEGSKA (reference sequence). The CDR3 covers 11 residues. V was clipped by 6 bases and J by 7 bases, with 11 bases between them. The CDR3 spells CSARLENTQYF. CDR3 sequence (DNA): TGCAGTGCCAGACTAGAAAATACGCAGTATTTT.

The CDR3 spells CASSWGKNTEAFF. The CDR3 region has the DNA TGTGCCAGTAGCTGGGGGAAGAACACTGAAGCTTTCTTT. The V call is TRBV19, the J call TRBJ1-1, with TRBD1 as a possible D gene (5 bases). The CDR3 sequence is 13 residues long. Trimming left V 6 bases short and J 1 base short, with 9 bases between. CDR1 is LNHDA and CDR2 is SQIVND in the germline V gene (reference sequence).

This clone showed up just a few times. The gene calls are TRBV18 and TRBJ2-5, with D perhaps TRBD1 (6 bases). V lost 1 base and J 3 bases, leaving 12 bases between the germline ends. The CDR3 runs 15 residues. Germline V gives CDR1 KGHSH, CDR2 LQKENI. In DNA form, the CDR3 reads TGTGCCAGCTCACCACAAAGGGGGACCGAAGAGACCCAGTACTTC. Its translation: CASSPQRGTEETQYF.

This chain uses TRBV11-3 with TRBJ2-7; TRBD1 matches 9 bases. Trimming took 5 bases from V and 6 from J; bases not matched to a gene: 5. The germline CDR1 and CDR2 sequences are SGHNT and YENEEA. This CDR3 has 13 residues. CDR3 in DNA: TGTGCCAGCAGCAACAGGGGGCAGGGCGAGCAGTACTTC. It is translated as CASSNRGQGEQYF.

This clone was seen only once. This chain uses TRBV7-3 with TRBJ2-2, with a tentative D call TRBD2 (6 bases). Germline V gives CDR1 SGHTA, CDR2 FQGTGA. The germline V and J ends were trimmed by 4 bases and 4 bases, with 25 bases remaining between them. The CDR3 loop spans 19 amino acids. The CDR3 is CASSSLTGTRRGLTGELFF. The CDR3 coding sequence is TGTGCCAGCAGCTCCTTAACTGGGACTCGCCGTGGGCTCACCGGGGAGCTGTTTTTT. The full variable domain, in which reference TRBV7-3 and TRBJ2-2 provide the parts outside the CDR3, is GAGVSQTPSNKVTEKGKYVELRCDPISGHTALYWYRQSLGQGPEFLIYFQGTGAADDSGLPNDRFFAVRPEGSVSTLKIQRTERGDSAVYLCASSSLTGTRRGLTGELFFGEGSRLTVL.